Listed here are 25 T cell receptor beta chains from one sample, sequenced in a study of blood T cell repertoires in COVID-19. Clones were sequenced by immunoSEQ multiplex PCR, and TCRdb holds only the in-frame ones, with some missing. The table shows tens of thousands of clones, with around 89% occurring only once. Source material: peripheral blood. Receptor source: a man aged 70 or older with active COVID-19.

This sequence joins TRBV19 and TRBJ2-7, with 9 bases aligning to TRBD1. There are 14 residues in the CDR3. V lost 5 bases, J lost 3 bases, and 5 bases stayed unmatched. From germline, CDR1 is LNHDA and CDR2 SQIVND (reference sequence). DNA of the CDR3: TGTGCCAGTAGTCCACAGGGGGCTCTCTACGAGCAGTACTTC. Translating gives CASSPQGALYEQYF.

The gene calls are TRBV2 and TRBJ2-5, with D perhaps TRBD1 (8 bases). This CDR3 spans 18 amino acids. Germline V gives CDR1 SNHLY, CDR2 FYNNEI. V lost 5 bases to trimming and J lost 4 bases, with 26 bases between them. CDR3 region: CASSFNLQGGADLETQYF. CDR3 nucleotides: TGTGCCAGCAGTTTTAATTTACAGGGGGGGGCAGACTTAGAGACCCAGTACTTC.

The rearrangement joins TRBV6-5 to TRBJ1-2, with a tentative D call TRBD1 (6 bases). Germline-derived CDR1 and CDR2 are MNHEY and SVGAGI. The ends were cut back, 6 bases at V and 4 bases at J, with 15 bases in the middle. The CDR3 has 14 amino acids. The chain's CDR3 is CASRLGGASYGYTF. The CDR3, as DNA: TGTGCCAGCAGACTAGGGGGGGCGAGCTATGGCTACACCTTC.

V gene TRBV2 combines with J gene TRBJ2-7; TRBD1 agrees at 10 bases. The CDR3 totals 13 residues. In germline, CDR1 is SNHLY, CDR2 FYNNEI. V lost 9 bases and J lost 7; bases outside the gene matches: 9. The CDR3, as DNA: TGTGCCAGTGCCGGGACAGGGGTCTGGGAGCAGTACTTC. This encodes CASAGTGVWEQYF.

The V and J genes are TRBV5-1 and TRBJ2-5; D possibly corresponds to TRBD2 (6 bases). V was clipped by 3 bases and J by 1 base, with 16 bases between them. Per germline, CDR1 SGHRS and CDR2 YFSETQ. The CDR3 has 16 amino acids. The CDR3 spells CASSSGVGGTQETQYF. CDR3 nucleotide sequence: TGCGCCAGCAGCTCGGGGGTTGGGGGGACCCAAGAGACCCAGTACTTC.

This sequence joins TRBV5-1 and TRBJ2-7, with 9 positions matching TRBD1. V was pared by 4 bases and J by 6 bases, with 8 bases of the junction left unmatched. CDR1 SGHRS and CDR2 YFSETQ come from the germline V gene. The CDR3 has 14 amino acids. CDR3 protein: CASSPGTGYSEQYF. In DNA, the CDR3 is TGCGCCAGCAGCCCCGGGACAGGGTATAGCGAGCAGTACTTC.

This rearrangement joins TRBV6-2 or TRBV6-3 to TRBJ2-7; 8 positions match TRBD2. Germline CDR1 is MNHEY and CDR2 is SVGEGT. The length of the CDR3 is 14 residues. Trimming removed 1 base from V and 5 bases from J; junction bases left unmatched: 4. CDR3 sequence (DNA): TGTGCCAGCAGTTACTTGCGGGGGGTTAACGAGCAGTACTTC. Its translation: CASSYLRGVNEQYF.

This chain links TRBV27 with TRBJ1-1; D might be TRBD1 (5 bases). There are 14 residues in the CDR3. The germline V gene encodes CDR1 MNHEY and CDR2 SMNVEV (reference sequence). Trimming removed 2 bases from V and 1 base from J, with 8 bases in between. For the CDR3, the DNA is TGTGCCAGCAGTTTAAATCAGGGGAACACTGAAGCTTTCTTT. It encodes CASSLNQGNTEAFF.

The rearrangement joins TRBV7-3 to TRBJ1-1, with a tentative D call TRBD1 (6 bases). The CDR3 covers 15 residues. V was cut by 0 bases and J by 1 base, with 9 bases left in between. The germline V gene has CDR1 SGHTA and CDR2 FQGTGA. This CDR3 reads CASSLTRGANTEAFF. The CDR3 nucleotides read TGTGCCAGCAGCTTAACCAGGGGCGCGAACACTGAAGCTTTCTTT.

The chain recombines TRBV4-2 with TRBJ2-1; TRBD2 matches at 7 bases. CDR3 size: 17 residues. V was clipped by 1 base and J by 3 bases; unmatched bases: 9. Germline CDR1 is LGHNA and CDR2 is YNFKEQ. DNA for the CDR3: TGTGCCAGCAGCCAAGTCTGGGGGGAGGGCCGCTACAATGAGCAGTTCTTC. Residues: CASSQVWGEGRYNEQFF.

The chain recombines TRBV5-1 with TRBJ2-2, with D perhaps TRBD2 (6 bases). The germline CDR1 and CDR2 sequences are SGHRS and YFSETQ. The germline V and J ends were trimmed by 7 bases and 5 bases, with 15 bases remaining between them. CDR3 length equals 14 residues. DNA for the CDR3: TGCGCCAGCTTAGACACCGCGGGGACCGGGGAGCTGTTTTTT. As protein: CASLDTAGTGELFF.

The rearrangement uses TRBV7-2 and TRBJ2-7; the match to TRBD1 covers 7 bases. The V segment lost 0 bases and the J segment 6 bases; nucleotides outside the gene matches: 20. Germline-derived CDR1 and CDR2 are SGHTA and FQGNSA. This CDR3 comprises 19 residues. In nucleotides, the CDR3 is TGTGCCAGCAGCTTAGCTCGTCGGACAGGCCCACTCCGTCCGTCCGAGCAGTACTTC. It is translated as CASSLARRTGPLRPSEQYF.

The chain employs TRBV9 and TRBJ1-2; no clear D gene. There are 11 residues in the CDR3. From germline, CDR1 is SGDLS and CDR2 YYNGEE. V was cut by 7 bases and J by 6 bases, with 10 bases left in between. Here the CDR3 DNA reads TGTGCCAGCGGCCGGGTAAATGGCTACACCTTC. This gives the protein CASGRVNGYTF.

This chain connects TRBV10-2 to TRBJ1-1, with a possible D match to TRBD1 (5 bases). The CDR3 contains 13 residues. Trimming pared 4 bases from V and 0 bases from J, leaving 6 bases between. Germline CDR1 WSHSY, CDR2 SAAADI. This chain's CDR3 is CASSGQMNTEAFF. CDR3 DNA: TGCGCCAGCAGTGGACAGATGAACACTGAAGCTTTCTTT.

The chain uses TRBV20-1 and TRBJ1-1; 7 positions match TRBD1. The V gene end was trimmed by 3 bases and the J gene end by 3 bases; junction bases not matched to a gene: 13. The CDR3 consists of 16 residues. CDR1 DFQATT and CDR2 SNEGSKA come from the germline V gene (reference sequence). The CDR3 DNA reads TGCAGTGCTAGTCGCCAGGGGGTAAGGCTGGACACTGAAGCTTTCTTT. Translated, it gives CSASRQGVRLDTEAFF.

The chain couples TRBV7-3 to TRBJ2-2; D is perhaps TRBD2 (5 bases). This CDR3 contains 15 residues. The V end was cut by 5 bases, the J end by 6 bases, with 16 bases between. Germline values: CDR1 SGHTA, CDR2 FQGTGA. The CDR3: CASSPNGLPSGELFF. Written as DNA, the CDR3 is TGTGCCAGCAGCCCAAACGGACTTCCCTCCGGGGAGCTGTTTTTT.

V usage is TRBV3-1 (or the pseudogene TRBV3-2) and J usage is TRBJ1-2, with unresolved D. The germline gives CDR1 LGHDT, CDR2 YNNKEL (reference sequence). The CDR3 has 13 residues. Trimming shortened V by 1 base and J by 8 bases, and 11 bases separated the two germline ends. CDR3 DNA: TGTGCCAGCAGCCAAGGATCGAGGAAGGGCTACACCTTC. Amino acid sequence: CASSQGSRKGYTF.

This clone occurred once. The chain carries TRBV7-3 and TRBJ1-1; possible D gene TRBD1, 5 bases. Germline-derived CDR1 and CDR2 are SGHTA and FQGTGA. This CDR3 spans 14 amino acids. Trimming shortened V by 5 bases and J by 5 bases, and 15 bases separated the two germline ends. CDR3 amino acids: CASSASRDLTEAFF. CDR3 coding DNA: TGTGCCAGCAGCGCCTCCAGGGATTTGACTGAAGCTTTCTTT.

The chain links TRBV4-1 to TRBJ2-2, with 10 bases matching TRBD1. Germline CDR1 MGHRA, CDR2 YSYEKL. The CDR3 sequence is 16 residues long. V lost 1 base and J lost 4; bases outside the gene matches: 3. The CDR3 DNA reads TGCGCCAGCAGCCAAGGACAGGGGGCAATCACCGGGGAGCTGTTTTTT. Translation gives CASSQGQGAITGELFF.

The rearrangement joins TRBV30 to TRBJ2-1, with TRBD1 matching over 9 bases. The CDR3 has 15 residues. The V segment lost 2 bases and the J segment 1 base; nucleotides outside the gene matches: 3. Germline V gene data show CDR1 as GTSNPN and CDR2 as SVGIG (reference sequence). Here the CDR3 DNA reads TGTGCCTGGAGTCCCGGACAGGGGTCCTACAATGAGCAGTTCTTC. As protein: CAWSPGQGSYNEQFF.

The genes are TRBV19 and TRBJ1-2; 9 positions match TRBD1. Per the germline V gene, CDR1 is LNHDA and CDR2 is SQIVND (reference sequence). V trimming: 7 bases; J trimming: 4 bases; junction bases outside the gene matches: 7. The length of the CDR3 is 14 residues. Here the CDR3 reads CASTYGQGFYGYTF. The DNA of the CDR3 is TGTGCCAGTACCTACGGACAGGGGTTCTATGGCTACACCTTC.

The chain joins TRBV10-3 to TRBJ2-1; 10 positions match TRBD2. The V segment lost 5 bases and the J segment 2 bases; nucleotides outside the gene matches: 3. Germline V CDR1 and CDR2: ENHRY, SYGVKD. CDR3 length equals 15 residues. CDR3 region: CAISLLAGTYNEQFF. The CDR3 nucleotides read TGTGCCATCAGTCTACTAGCGGGAACCTACAATGAGCAGTTCTTC.

This clone appeared a few times. This chain uses TRBV4-2 with TRBJ2-3; 8 bases fit TRBD1. The length of the CDR3 is 17 residues. The V segment lost 2 bases and the J segment 6 bases; nucleotides outside the gene matches: 13. CDR1 is LGHNA and CDR2 is YNFKEQ in the germline V gene. Here the CDR3 DNA reads TGTGCCAGCAGCCAACGCCCCCAGGGCGGGACAGGTGATACGCAGTATTTT. Translation: CASSQRPQGGTGDTQYF.

The table lists this clone with a count of one. The rearrangement joins TRBV11-3 to TRBJ1-1; perhaps TRBD1 as D (5 bases). Per the germline V gene, CDR1 is SGHNT and CDR2 is YENEEA. The CDR3 length is 12 residues. V dropped 8 bases and J dropped 2 bases, with 9 bases sitting between them. The CDR3 is CASGQGNTEAFF. Written as DNA, the CDR3 is TGTGCCAGCGGGCAGGGAAACACTGAAGCTTTCTTT.

V usage is TRBV7-2 and J usage is TRBJ2-7; 7 bases align to TRBD1. CDR1 is SGHTA and CDR2 is FQGNSA in the germline V gene. Trimming at V came to 4 bases and at J to 2 bases, leaving 8 bases not matched to a gene. The CDR3 totals 15 residues. The CDR3 spells CASSWAGTAAYEQYF. The CDR3 DNA is TGTGCCAGCAGCTGGGCCGGGACAGCCGCCTACGAGCAGTACTTC.